This T cell receptor beta chain originates from a study of cytomegalovirus exposure and HLA in healthy donors. The CDR3 totals 17 residues. Germline loops: CDR1 SEHNR, CDR2 FQNEAQ (reference sequence). Concerning this clone: The antigen is undetermined. At one of its ends the junction is not consistent with the germline gene, which may arise from a read error.

Findings of the study overall: Common viral pathogens seemed, in a later analysis, to connect with several of the most significant clusters. Rarity marked most TCR sequences, yet some public TCRs occurred in many donors. According to an earlier analysis, most TCR beta V segments yielded productive rearrangements about 90% or about 30% of the time. Cytomegalovirus-associated TCR beta chains were listed, numbering some 150.

With 60 Vbeta and 13 Jbeta primers, the PCR was carried out. This table comes from immunoSEQ multiplex PCR, and its TCRdb copy is limited to in-frame clones, with some not included. The sample has about 150,000 clones; around three quarters are singletons. The source material was PBMCs. The J gene is TRBJ1-1, the V gene TRBV7-9, with D possibly matching TRBD1 (5 bases). This receptor was taken from a woman aged 50 to 65 in good health and CMV-seropositive. CDR3 amino acids: CSSSLAAFLQDNTEAFF. The CDR3 coding sequence is TGTTCCAGCAGCTTAGCAGCCTTCCTACAGGATAACACTGAAGCTTTCTTT.